This is a list of T cell receptor beta chains from one sample in a study of T cell repertoires in cytomegalovirus infection. Their recognized antigens are unknown. MiXCR, applied by TCRdb to the reads, yields one record per CDR3 protein. This sample carries a few hundred thousand distinct CDR3 sequences, roughly 25% of them seen once, and the ten largest clones take less than 15%. The starting material was cultured PBMCs, obtained from culture after CMV antigen stimulation. The receptor source for this set is a human donor in good health (CMV status not recorded). Some clones in this sample may be carry-over from other donors' samples. Both conserved end residues are part of each CDR3. A D gene is named only where the DNA matches it firmly. Clone size is stated in some rows and not others, as once, few, many or a class when expanded.

d_call clone_size j_call v_call cdr3_aa cdr3_nt
TRBD2 . TRBJ2-1 TRBV20-1 CSARTIAGESYNEQFF TGCAGTGCTAGGACCATAGCGGGAGAGAGCTACAATGAGCAGTTCTTC
TRBD2 few TRBJ2-3 TRBV10-3 CAISPGTSGRARADTQYF TGTGCCATCAGCCCCGGGACTAGCGGGAGGGCCCGTGCGGATACGCAGTATTTT
TRBD2 many TRBJ2-1 TRBV7-2 CASSSPGLAGGRSSYNEQFF TGTGCCAGCAGCTCGCCGGGACTAGCGGGAGGGCGGAGCTCCTACAATGAGCAGTTCTTC
. few TRBJ1-5 TRBV4-3 CASSQEFAGSNQPQHF TGCGCCAGCAGCCAAGAGTTCGCAGGTAGCAATCAGCCCCAGCATTTT
. . TRBJ2-5 TRBV24-1 CATSDGGQETQYF TGTGCCACCAGTGATGGGGGGCAAGAGACCCAGTACTTC
. . TRBJ2-3 TRBV11-2 CASSTGPTDTQYF TGTGCCAGCAGCACCGGCCCCACAGATACGCAGTATTTT
. . TRBJ1-5 TRBV4-1 CASSHNPSTGLNQPQHF TGCGCCAGCAGTCATAACCCGAGTACAGGGCTGAATCAGCCCCAGCATTTT
TRBD2 many TRBJ2-2 TRBV7-2 CASSPWLADGELFF TGTGCCAGCAGCCCCTGGCTAGCGGACGGGGAGCTGTTTTTT
. few TRBJ1-6 TRBV7-2 CASSLVASPLHF TGTGCCAGCAGCTTGGTCGCCTCACCCCTCCACTTT
TRBD1 . TRBJ1-3 TRBV11-1 CASSYSTGNSGNTIYF TGTGCCAGCAGCTATTCGACAGGGAACTCTGGAAACACCATATATTTT
. . TRBJ1-2 TRBV10-3 CAISESQAGDYGYTF TGTGCCATCAGTGAGTCTCAGGCAGGGGACTATGGCTACACCTTC
. few TRBJ2-2 TRBV29-1 CSAGGGNTGELFF TGCAGCGCTGGGGGAGGGAACACCGGGGAGCTGTTTTTT
TRBD2 few TRBJ2-7 TRBV28 CASSLYSLAGGNYEQYF TGTGCCAGCAGTTTATATTCCCTAGCGGGAGGCAACTACGAGCAGTACTTC
TRBD1 . TRBJ1-3 TRBV20-1 CSARTGSGNTIYF TGCAGTGCTAGGACAGGGAGTGGAAACACCATATATTTT
. . TRBJ2-1 TRBV11-2 CASSLGQGPINEQFF TGTGCCAGCAGCTTGGGTCAGGGCCCGATCAATGAGCAGTTCTTC
. few TRBJ2-3 TRBV7-3 CASSGLATDTQYF TGTGCCAGCAGCGGTCTAGCGACAGATACGCAGTATTTT
. . TRBJ1-5 TRBV27 CASSLRGYSNQPQHF TGTGCCAGCAGTTTAAGGGGGTATAGCAATCAGCCCCAGCATTTT
TRBD2 many TRBJ2-5 TRBV11-2 CASERDSGRLETQYF TGTGCCAGCGAAAGGGATAGCGGGAGGTTGGAGACCCAGTACTTC
. . TRBJ1-2 TRBV29-1 CSGSGRGDYGYTF TGCAGCGGGTCAGGACGGGGAGACTATGGCTACACCTTC
. . TRBJ2-1 TRBV29-1 CSVEWRDLYNEQFF TGCAGCGTAGAGTGGAGGGACTTGTACAATGAGCAGTTCTTC
TRBD2 once TRBJ2-7 TRBV3-1 CASSPLAGGGYEQYF TGTGCCAGCAGCCCCCTAGCGGGAGGAGGGTACGAGCAGTACTTC
. few TRBJ1-6 TRBV28 CASSLARAGSPLHF TGTGCCAGCAGTTTAGCTAGGGCGGGTTCACCCCTCCACTTT
. . TRBJ2-7 TRBV7-2 CASSTGLWEQYF TGTGCCAGCAGCACGGGACTGTGGGAGCAGTACTTC
. . TRBJ1-5 TRBV7-9 CASSKSANSNQPQHF TGTGCCAGCAGCAAGTCGGCCAATAGCAATCAGCCCCAGCATTTT
TRBD2 . TRBJ2-1 TRBV20-1 CSARLAGGIVNEQFF TGCAGTGCTAGACTAGCGGGAGGGATTGTTAATGAGCAGTTCTTC
. . TRBJ2-1 TRBV20-1 CSARSGAWAQFF TGCAGTGCTAGGTCAGGGGCTTGGGCCCAGTTCTTC
. few TRBJ2-7 TRBV20-1 CSAREPFSYEQYF TGCAGTGCTAGAGAACCATTCTCCTACGAGCAGTACTTC
. . TRBJ2-1 TRBV6-6 CASRRRYNEQFF TGTGCCAGCAGGAGACGGTACAATGAGCAGTTCTTC
. . TRBJ2-5 TRBV27 CASNQQGTETQYF TGTGCCAGCAACCAACAGGGAACGGAGACCCAGTACTTC
. once TRBJ1-5 TRBV19 CASTDRDTNQPQHF TGTGCCAGTACAGACCGGGACACGAATCAGCCCCAGCATTTT
TRBD1 . TRBJ2-7 TRBV29-1 CSVGQGQGEQYF TGCAGCGTGGGACAGGGGCAGGGCGAGCAGTACTTC
. many TRBJ2-3 TRBV7-6 CASSLGVNVADTQYF TGTGCCAGCAGCTTAGGCGTTAACGTAGCAGATACGCAGTATTTT
. . TRBJ2-1 TRBV28 CASSLSSLDEQFF TGTGCCAGCAGTTTATCCTCTTTGGATGAGCAGTTCTTC
TRBD1 . TRBJ1-4 TRBV12-3/TRBV12-4 CASRVTGAREKLFF TGTGCCAGTAGAGTTACAGGGGCCAGGGAAAAACTGTTTTTT
. few TRBJ2-1 TRBV19 CASNSGSYNEQFF TGTGCCAGTAATAGCGGATCCTACAATGAGCAGTTCTTC
. few TRBJ2-3 TRBV7-2 CASSLVVGRDTQYF TGTGCCAGCAGCTTAGTGGTTGGGAGGGATACGCAGTATTTT
. . TRBJ1-4 TRBV14 CASSQGLTGASNEKLFF TGTGCCAGCAGCCAAGGACTTACAGGCGCGTCTAATGAAAAACTGTTTTTT
. . TRBJ1-1 TRBV19 CASSRRDRTEAFF TGTGCCAGTAGTAGAAGGGATCGGACTGAAGCTTTCTTT
TRBD2 . TRBJ2-5 TRBV28 CASRAGVETQYF TGTGCCAGCAGAGCGGGGGTGGAGACCCAGTACTTC
. . TRBJ1-5 TRBV12-3/TRBV12-4 CASSRQANQPQHF TGTGCCAGCAGTCGACAGGCGAATCAGCCCCAGCATTTT
. few TRBJ2-5 TRBV5-1 CASSLDQGKETQYF TGCGCCAGCAGCTTGGACCAGGGAAAAGAGACCCAGTACTTC
TRBD2 . TRBJ2-2 TRBV7-9 CASSLERGDHTGELFF TGTGCCAGCAGCTTAGAGCGGGGTGATCACACCGGGGAGCTGTTTTTT
. once TRBJ2-3 TRBV19 CASSISGAPDTQYF TGTGCCAGTAGTATTTCGGGGGCTCCAGATACGCAGTATTTT
. many TRBJ2-3 TRBV7-2 CASSFLVTDTQYF TGTGCCAGCAGCTTCCTAGTCACAGATACGCAGTATTTT
TRBD2 . TRBJ2-1 TRBV9 CASSVGGSFRDEQFF TGTGCCAGCAGCGTAGGCGGGAGTTTTAGGGATGAGCAGTTCTTC
. many TRBJ2-1 TRBV11-1 CASSLGRDGSLYLSSYNEQFF TGTGCCAGCAGCTTAGGTCGGGACGGCTCTTTGTATCTGAGCTCCTACAATGAGCAGTTCTTC
. many TRBJ2-1 TRBV7-2 CASSAGLYNEQFF TGTGCCAGCAGCGCGGGACTTTACAATGAGCAGTTCTTC
. . TRBJ2-7 TRBV6-5 CASRETLRYEQYF TGTGCCAGCAGGGAGACTCTCCGGTACGAGCAGTACTTC
. . TRBJ2-1 TRBV6-2/TRBV6-3 CASEAADPSYNEQFF TGTGCCAGCGAGGCGGCGGACCCCTCCTACAATGAGCAGTTCTTC
. few TRBJ2-1 TRBV12-5 CASGNDSPSYNEQFF TGTGCTAGTGGCAATGACAGCCCTTCCTACAATGAGCAGTTCTTC
. many TRBJ2-5 TRBV7-2 CASSLDPPGLETQYF TGTGCCAGCAGCTTAGATCCCCCTGGCCTAGAGACCCAGTACTTC
TRBD1 . TRBJ2-5 TRBV27 CASSISGTGALAAETQYF TGTGCCAGCAGTATATCCGGGACAGGGGCACTAGCGGCAGAGACCCAGTACTTC
TRBD1 . TRBJ2-5 TRBV7-6 CASRQDRGSRETQYF TGTGCCAGCAGGCAGGACAGGGGGTCTCGGGAGACCCAGTACTTC